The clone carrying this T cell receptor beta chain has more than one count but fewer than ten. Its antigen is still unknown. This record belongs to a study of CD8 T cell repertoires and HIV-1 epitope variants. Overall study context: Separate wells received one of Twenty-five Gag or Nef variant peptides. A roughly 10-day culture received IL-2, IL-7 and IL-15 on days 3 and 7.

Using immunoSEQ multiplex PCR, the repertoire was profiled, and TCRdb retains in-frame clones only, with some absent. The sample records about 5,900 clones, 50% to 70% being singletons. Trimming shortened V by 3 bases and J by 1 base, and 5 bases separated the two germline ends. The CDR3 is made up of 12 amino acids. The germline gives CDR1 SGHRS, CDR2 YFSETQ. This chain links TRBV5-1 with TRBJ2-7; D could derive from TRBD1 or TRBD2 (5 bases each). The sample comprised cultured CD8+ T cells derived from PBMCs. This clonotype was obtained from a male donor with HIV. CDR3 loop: CASSWGSYEQYF. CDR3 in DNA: TGCGCCAGCAGCTGGGGGTCCTACGAGCAGTACTTC.